This T cell receptor beta chain came from a study of blood T cell repertoires in COVID-19. Study-level background: Whether acute or convalescent, the COVID-19 samples came from the United States, Italy and Spain.

The data were produced by immunoSEQ multiplex PCR, yet TCRdb's version contains in-frame clones alone and is incomplete. The sample includes about 170,000 clones, approximately 85% of them seen just once. The CDR3 loop spans 14 amino acids. J was trimmed by 0 bases and V by 9 bases; bases with no gene match: 2. The germline gives CDR1 KGHDR, CDR2 SFDVKD. The chain couples TRBV24-1 to TRBJ2-2, with TRBD1 matching over 8 bases. The sequencing input was peripheral blood. The source is a man in his forties or fifties who had recovered from COVID-19. CDR3 amino acids: CATGQGANTGELFF. The CDR3 DNA reads as TGTGCCACCGGACAGGGTGCGAACACCGGGGAGCTGTTTTTT.